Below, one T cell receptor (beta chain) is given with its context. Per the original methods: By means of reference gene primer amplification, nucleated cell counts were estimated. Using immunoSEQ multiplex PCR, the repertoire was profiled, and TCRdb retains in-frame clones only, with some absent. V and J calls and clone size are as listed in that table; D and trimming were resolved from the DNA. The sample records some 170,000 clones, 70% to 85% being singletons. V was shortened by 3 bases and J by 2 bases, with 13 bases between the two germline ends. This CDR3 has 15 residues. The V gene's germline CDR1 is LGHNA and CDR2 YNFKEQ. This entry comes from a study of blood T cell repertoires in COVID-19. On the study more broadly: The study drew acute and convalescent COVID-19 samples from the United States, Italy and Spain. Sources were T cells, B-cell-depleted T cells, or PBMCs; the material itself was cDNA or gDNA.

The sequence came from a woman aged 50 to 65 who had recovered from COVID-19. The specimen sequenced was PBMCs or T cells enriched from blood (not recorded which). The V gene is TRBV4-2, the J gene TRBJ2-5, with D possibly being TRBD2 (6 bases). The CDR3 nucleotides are TGTGCCAGCAGCCAGGCCCTCGGGGGTCAAGAGACCCAGTACTTC. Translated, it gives CASSQALGGQETQYF.